This paragraph covers one TCR beta chain sequence. The antigen is undetermined. According to the study, TCR beta libraries were built with iRepertoire HTBI primers and CDR3-region Arm-PCR. TCRdb re-analysed the multiplex PCR reads in MiXCR, keeping a single row per CDR3 protein. The sample includes around 420,000 distinct CDR3 sequences, around 16% of them seen just once. The data were obtained in a study of regulatory T cells in long-lasting Graves disease. The time point was: newly diagnosed GD, antithyroid drugs for less than 3 months. From RNA extracted from PBMCs, the TCR library was made. An endocrinology department in Xi'an, China, recruited the patients. The germline V gene encodes CDR1 DFQATT and CDR2 SNEGSKA (reference sequence). The CDR3 runs to 12 residues. Trimming shortened V by 1 base and J by 13 bases, and 14 bases separated the two germline ends. The study's findings and limits: It was in persistent disease that TRBV28, TRBJ1-2 and TRBJ2-5 were favored.

These data were also reused for a study on T cells in Graves' hyperthyroidism and ophthalmopathy. That study adds: Ophthalmopathy was told apart from stable hyperthyroidism by a 13 V-J model.

This receptor was identified in a woman aged 35 to 49 with Graves disease. The source was peripheral blood mononuclear cells (PBMCs), collected at new diagnosis, from a patient treated with antithyroid drugs. The chain employs TRBV20-1 and TRBJ2-1; D assignment may be TRBD1 or TRBD2 (5 bases each). In nucleotides, the CDR3 is TGCAGTGCTAGAGCGGTAGGGGACCGCCAGTTCTTC. Translating gives CSARAVGDRQFF.